The next 30 T cell receptor beta chains were all read from a single sample in a study of vaccination effects on CD4 cells after COVID-19. Sequencing in the ViraFEST assay came after antigen-specific CD4+ T cells had been expanded with viral peptide pools, which were used to stimulate PBMC. Following a roughly ten-day culture, CD4+ T cells were purified. Subjects were given two BNT162b2 or mRNA-1273 vaccine doses. These receptors have no identified antigens. The method was immunoSEQ multiplex PCR; TCRdb's version includes in-frame clones alone and lacks a portion of them. The sample has about 33,000 clones, approximately 78% seen once. The source material was CD4+ T cells from PBMCs cultured with HCoV-NL63 spike peptides, sampled after COVID-19 vaccination. All receptors come from a human donor who received a COVID-19 vaccine. Some clones in this sample may be carry-over from other donors' samples.

This clone is a singleton in its sample. The CDR3 is CASSFTLPNSPLHF. The CDR3 nucleotides are TGTGCCAGCAGCTTCACACTCCCCAATTCACCCCTCCACTTT. The J gene is TRBJ1-6, the V gene TRBV5-8, with unresolved D. The V and J ends lost 2 bases and 7 bases respectively, with 10 bases between them. The germline V gene has CDR1 SGHTS and CDR2 YDEGEE. This CDR3 has 14 residues.

V usage is TRBV3-1 (or the pseudogene TRBV3-2) and J usage is TRBJ1-1; a possible D gene is TRBD1 (5 bases). In germline, CDR1 is LGHDT, CDR2 YNNKEL (reference sequence). CDR3 length: 14 residues. V lost 0 bases and J 10 bases, leaving 15 bases between the germline ends. The CDR3 loop reads CASSQDRDPERAFF. DNA of the CDR3: TGTGCCAGCAGCCAAGATAGGGACCCTGAGCGAGCTTTCTTT.

This clone has a single count. This chain uses TRBV9 with TRBJ2-3; the D is unclear. With 1 base removed from V and 0 bases from J, the gap between germline ends came to 3 bases. There are 13 residues in the CDR3. The germline V gene encodes CDR1 SGDLS and CDR2 YYNGEE. The CDR3 DNA follows: TGTGCCAGCAGCGTAATTAGCACAGATACGCAGTATTTT. This translates into CASSVISTDTQYF.

The V call is TRBV7-2, the J call TRBJ2-5; 11 nucleotides match TRBD2. V was pared by 5 bases and J by 9 bases, with 17 bases of the junction left unmatched. The CDR3 sequence is 17 residues long. Germline V gene data show CDR1 as SGHTA and CDR2 as FQGNSA. CDR3 sequence reads: CASSPRGIAGGPKAQYF. DNA for the CDR3: TGTGCCAGCAGCCCTAGGGGAATAGCGGGGGGGCCGAAGGCCCAGTACTTC.

The chain combines TRBV27 with TRBJ2-5; tentative D call: TRBD2 (6 bases). Trimming took off 3 bases at V and 4 bases at J, with 12 bases between the two ends. The germline CDR1 and CDR2 sequences are MNHEY and SMNVEV (reference sequence). The CDR3 is made up of 14 amino acids. CDR3 DNA sequence: TGTGCCAGCAGTTTTTGGGGGGTCGGAGAGACCCAGTACTTC. Translating gives CASSFWGVGETQYF.

The chain recombines TRBV2 with TRBJ2-3, with 7 bases lining up with TRBD1. This CDR3 is built from 15 residues. V was clipped by 7 bases and J by 0 bases; unmatched bases: 7. CDR1 SNHLY and CDR2 FYNNEI come from the germline V gene. CDR3 amino acids: CASTNTGASTDTQYF. As DNA, the CDR3 is TGTGCCAGCACTAACACAGGGGCTAGCACAGATACGCAGTATTTT.

This clone was detected only once. The V and J genes are TRBV6-6 and TRBJ2-1, with D maybe TRBD1 (6 bases). This CDR3 has 13 residues. Germline lookup yields CDR1 MNHNY and CDR2 SVGAGI (reference sequence). Trimming took 2 bases from V and 10 from J, leaving 12 bases between them. The CDR3 loop is CASSYGTSSEQFF. In DNA form, the CDR3 reads TGTGCCAGCAGTTACGGGACATCGAGCGAGCAGTTCTTC.

The chain is built from TRBV29-1 and TRBJ2-2, with TRBD1 as a possible D gene (5 bases). The CDR3 runs to 14 residues. The V gene lost 2 bases and the J gene lost 5 bases, with 12 bases spanning the gap. CDR1 SQVTM and CDR2 ANQGSEA come from the germline V gene. The CDR3 sequence: CSVEWQGRTGELFF. CDR3 nucleotides: TGCAGCGTTGAATGGCAGGGTAGGACCGGGGAGCTGTTTTTT.

The V gene is TRBV6-2 or TRBV6-3, the J gene TRBJ2-5; TRBD2 matches 9 bases. V lost 6 bases and J lost 5; bases outside the gene matches: 10. Germline loops: CDR1 MNHEY, CDR2 SVGEGT. This CDR3 comprises 15 residues. CDR3 sequence reads: CASSSVAGARETQYF. The CDR3 DNA reads as TGTGCCAGCAGCTCGGTAGCGGGGGCGAGGGAGACCCAGTACTTC.

This sequence joins TRBV24-1 and TRBJ2-3; D might be TRBD1 (6 bases). Trimming cost V 6 bases and J 1 base, with 10 bases left between them. Germline-derived CDR1 and CDR2 are KGHDR and SFDVKD. CDR3 size: 14 residues. CDR3 in DNA: TGTGCCACCAGTACAAACAGGGGCACAGATACGCAGTATTTT. This gives the protein CATSTNRGTDTQYF.

There are a few counts of this clone. This chain connects TRBV4-1 to TRBJ1-3; D not resolved. Germline V gene data show CDR1 as MGHRA and CDR2 as YSYEKL. The CDR3 contains 16 residues. V lost 0 bases and J lost 0, with 9 bases in between. The CDR3 DNA follows: TGCGCCAGCAGCCAAGATTACCGGGCCTCTGGAAACACCATATATTTT. It encodes CASSQDYRASGNTIYF.

The table lists this clone with a count of one. This rearrangement joins TRBV12-3 or TRBV12-4 to TRBJ1-2; possibly TRBD1 for D (5 bases). Trimming shortened V by 7 bases and J by 6 bases, and 15 bases separated the two germline ends. The CDR3 is 13 amino acids. The CDR3 region has the DNA TGTGCCAGCACCCTGACAGACCTCCATGGCTACACCTTC. It is translated as CASTLTDLHGYTF.

This clone was counted a few times. The chain joins TRBV11-3 to TRBJ1-3, with 8 nucleotides matching TRBD1. The germline CDR1 and CDR2 sequences are SGHNT and YENEEA. This CDR3 has 13 amino acids. V trimming: 9 bases; J trimming: 4 bases; junction bases outside the gene matches: 5. The CDR3 bases are TGTGCCAGAAGGACAGGGACAGGAAACACCATATATTTT. Amino acids: CARRTGTGNTIYF.

The rearrangement links TRBV5-8 to TRBJ2-7; a weak D match, TRBD2 (6 bases). The V and J ends lost 4 bases and 0 bases respectively, with 8 bases between them. The CDR3 length is 13 residues. CDR1 SGHTS and CDR2 YDEGEE come from the germline V gene. CDR3 DNA: TGTGCCAGCAGCGGAGGGAGCTCCTACGAGCAGTACGTC. This sequence encodes CASSGGSSYEQYV.

The chain has TRBV2 and TRBJ2-4, with D perhaps matching TRBD1 (7 bases). This CDR3 region has 16 residues. V lost 8 bases and J lost 0, with 17 bases in between. CDR1 SNHLY and CDR2 FYNNEI come from the germline V gene. Here the CDR3 reads CASGVRGARAKNIQYF. The CDR3, as DNA: TGTGCCAGCGGGGTCAGGGGGGCTCGAGCCAAAAACATTCAGTACTTC.

V usage is TRBV2 and J usage is TRBJ2-3; 9 nucleotides align to TRBD1. The CDR3 consists of 15 residues. CDR1 is SNHLY, CDR2 FYNNEI, per germline. V lost 6 bases, J lost 1 base, and 5 bases stayed unmatched. Here the CDR3 reads CASRAQGAGTDTQYF. The CDR3 DNA is TGTGCCAGCAGGGCACAGGGGGCAGGCACAGATACGCAGTATTTT.

This rearrangement joins TRBV14 to TRBJ2-1; TRBD1 might be the D (5 bases). Germline lookup yields CDR1 SGHDN and CDR2 FVKESK. The CDR3 runs to 13 residues. Trimming took 1 base from V and 6 from J, leaving 7 bases between them. The CDR3 is CASSQGTFNEQFF. The CDR3 coding sequence is TGTGCCAGCAGCCAAGGGACATTCAATGAGCAGTTCTTC.

V and J are TRBV6-1 and TRBJ1-3, with TRBD1 as a possible D gene (6 bases). The CDR3 spans 14 residues. Germline V CDR1 and CDR2: MNHNS, SASEGT. Trimming took 2 bases from V and 3 from J, leaving 8 bases between them. For the CDR3, the DNA is TGTGCCAGCAGTGAATACAGGGATGGAAACACCATATATTTT. Translating it yields CASSEYRDGNTIYF.

This clone was counted between two and nine times. V and J are TRBV11-2 and TRBJ1-1; D ambiguous. This CDR3 is built from 14 residues. Germline CDR1 SGHAT, CDR2 FQNNGV. V was cut by 4 bases and J by 2 bases, with 11 bases left in between. The CDR3 DNA is TGTGCCAGCAGCTCCCTTGGGGTCAACACTGAAGCTTTCTTT. This sequence encodes CASSSLGVNTEAFF.

This clone was counted a single time. The genes are TRBV19 and TRBJ2-6, with TRBD2 as a possible D gene (7 bases). Trimming took off 5 bases at V and 4 bases at J, with 18 bases between the two ends. The length of the CDR3 is 17 residues. The germline gives CDR1 LNHDA, CDR2 SQIVND (reference sequence). CDR3 coding DNA: TGTGCCAGTAGTCTCCCGGGGGGCATATCAGGGGCCAACGTCCTGACTTTC. Encoded protein: CASSLPGGISGANVLTF.

The V gene is TRBV3-1 (or the pseudogene TRBV3-2), the J gene TRBJ2-2; perhaps TRBD2 as D (6 bases). CDR1 and CDR2 from the germline V gene are LGHDT and YNNKEL (reference sequence). Trimming removed 4 bases from V and 6 bases from J, with 9 bases in between. The CDR3 contains 13 residues. This CDR3 is CASSPTRSGELFF. CDR3 nucleotides: TGTGCCAGCAGCCCGACTAGGTCCGGGGAGCTGTTTTTT.

The chain recombines TRBV30 with TRBJ2-3; D ambiguous. CDR1 is GTSNPN, CDR2 SVGIG, per germline (reference sequence). Trimming stripped 2 bases from V and 4 bases from J, with 7 bases between. This CDR3 has 12 residues. Here the CDR3 reads CAWSTGSDTQYF. The CDR3, as DNA: TGTGCCTGGAGTACCGGGTCAGATACGCAGTATTTT.

The J gene is TRBJ1-1, the V gene TRBV12-5, with a weak D call TRBD1 (5 bases). Germline V CDR1 and CDR2: LGHNT, FRNRAP. This CDR3 is built from 14 residues. The V and J ends lost 6 bases and 1 base respectively, with 12 bases between them. CDR3 loop: CASGLGAENTEAFF. The CDR3 coding sequence is TGTGCTAGTGGACTCGGGGCTGAGAACACTGAAGCTTTCTTT. Filled out from reference TRBV12-5 and TRBJ1-1, the complete variable domain reads DARVTQTPRHKVTEMGQEVTMRCQPILGHNTVFWYRQTMMQGLELLAYFRNRAPLDDSGMPKDRFSAEMPDATLATLKIQPSEPRDSAVYFCASGLGAENTEAFFGQGTRLTVV.

The CDR3 loop is CASRGVRVAPEQYV. CDR3 in DNA: TGTGCCAGCAGAGGGGTCAGAGTCGCCCCAGAGCAGTACGTC. The V gene is TRBV2, the J gene TRBJ2-7; possibly TRBD1 for D (5 bases). Deletions cut 6 bases from V and 7 bases from J, with 19 bases between. Germline V CDR1 and CDR2: SNHLY, FYNNEI. The CDR3 consists of 14 residues.

This chain connects TRBV5-8 to TRBJ2-3; D is perhaps TRBD1 (6 bases). V was pared by 4 bases and J by 0 bases, with 12 bases between. This CDR3 is 15 amino acids long. Germline CDR1 is SGHTS and CDR2 is YDEGEE. The CDR3: CASSRGGQSTDTQYF. In nucleotides, the CDR3 is TGTGCCAGCAGCCGAGGGGGTCAGAGCACAGATACGCAGTATTTT.

This chain connects TRBV5-6 to TRBJ1-1; 10 positions agree with TRBD1. Germline V CDR1 and CDR2: SGHDT, YYEEEE. CDR3 length: 14 residues. J lost 11 bases, V lost 3 bases, and 10 bases had no gene match. The CDR3 protein is CASSSYGGQGRAFF. CDR3 DNA: TGTGCCAGCAGCTCGTATGGGGGACAGGGGCGTGCTTTCTTT.

The chain uses TRBV2 and TRBJ2-5; D tentatively fits TRBD1 or TRBD2 (5 bases each). The CDR3 totals 17 residues. Germline lookup yields CDR1 SNHLY and CDR2 FYNNEI. Trimming shortened V by 4 bases and J by 4 bases, and 22 bases separated the two germline ends. CDR3: CASSALTSGGIPETQYF. CDR3 nucleotide sequence: TGTGCCAGCAGTGCTCTTACAAGTGGGGGTATCCCAGAGACCCAGTACTTC.

The J gene is TRBJ2-5, the V gene TRBV4-2, with 7 bases matching TRBD2. The CDR3 runs 16 residues. Per germline, CDR1 LGHNA and CDR2 YNFKEQ. V shed 4 bases, J shed 5 bases, and the junction held 13 bases outside the gene matches. The CDR3 nucleotides are TGTGCCAGCAGCCGAACAGGACAAAGGGGAGGGGAGACCCAGTACTTC. It yields the protein CASSRTGQRGGETQYF.

As for this clone: A much larger clone differs from this one at a single base, so this may be a read error. This sequence joins TRBV7-9 and TRBJ2-7; the D gene is possibly TRBD1 (6 bases). V lost 1 base, J lost 2 bases, and 6 bases lay in between. The CDR3 extends over 13 amino acids. Germline V gene sequence: CDR1 SEHNR, CDR2 FQNEAQ (reference sequence). The CDR3 coding sequence is TGTGCCAGCAGCTTAGGGACAGCCTACGAGCAGTACGTC. This gives the protein CASSLGTAYEQYV.

The gene calls are TRBV19 and TRBJ1-1, with D possibly matching TRBD1 (6 bases). V was trimmed by 9 bases and J by 2 bases, leaving 16 bases between them. Germline values: CDR1 LNHDA, CDR2 SQIVND (reference sequence). CDR3 length: 14 amino acids. In DNA form, the CDR3 reads TGTGCCAGCCTATTGCCGGGGGGCAACACTGAAGCTTTCTTT. Protein sequence: CASLLPGGNTEAFF.